This T cell receptor (beta chain) was recorded in a study of blood T cell repertoires in COVID-19 (TCRdb year 2020). Study-level background: Collaborator samples came from the United States, Italy and Spain and covered acute and convalescent phases of COVID-19. The material from the prospective study consisted of cDNA or gDNA derived from T cells, B-cell-depleted T cells, or PBMCs. Subjects who had been exposed to COVID-19, were actively infected with it, or had recovered from it provided the deeply sampled blood TCRbeta repertoires that made up the dataset. The repertoires were made available in a free public database intended to serve as a resource for research on the immune response to SARS-CoV-2. The samples were drawn from the first 160 participants of the ongoing ImmuneRACE study and from some 1,300 subjects provided by 6 global collaborators. Sample metadata almost always included a de-identified subject ID, COVID-19 status, age in years and sex. Where available, HLA class I and class II types were taken from metadata supplied by the sample provider and were not determined by assay-based typing. On the study overall, not on this receptor specifically: The quantity of clinical and demographic metadata differed by source and by participant and was supplied without curation.

The CDR3 spans 13 residues, from the cysteine through the phenylalanine. Of the read, only the CDR3 DNA is kept; its 39 bases are in frame from base 1. The germline V gene gives CDR1 as SGHTA and CDR2 as FQGNSA. Relative to germline, V is 5 bases shorter and J is 7 bases shorter, with 15 bases between their ends. Each collaborating institution followed its own protocols to collect whole blood in K2EDTA tubes. For TCRbeta analysis, collaborator samples were shipped as frozen whole blood, as isolated PBMCs, or as DNA extracted from either sample type. Concerning this clone itself: Its cognate antigen has yet to be identified. Within one base of it there is no much larger clone, and no base qualities were kept.

TCRbeta CDR3 regions were amplified from genomic DNA using the immunoSEQ Assay, a bias-controlled multiplex PCR. The paper's processing steps were these. The number of nucleated cells in each sample was estimated by amplification of reference gene primers within the assay. To quantify the absolute abundance of each unique TCRbeta CDR3 rearrangement, sequence reads were collapsed and filtered. For each sample, productive Simpson clonality was calculated by taking the square root of Simpson's diversity index across productive rearrangements. TCRdb limited this immuneACCESS table to in-frame rearrangements with V and J called. A share of clones is missing; checked studies link under half to unresolved V genes, and the rest is unexplained. Clone size and V and J calls were adopted from that table, with D and trimming inferred from the DNA. Across this sample there are over 60,000 clones, with 70% to 90% seen only once. The top ten clones comprise over 6.5% of the sample.

Sequenced: peripheral blood. The sequence is built from TRBV7-2 and TRBJ2-7; matching of 5 bases hints at TRBD2 as the D gene. The origin of this receptor is a woman at least 80 years old with active COVID-19. The CDR3 protein sequence reads: CASSERSPGEQYF. Here is the DNA: TGTGCCAGCAGCGAACGGAGTCCGGGGGAGCAGTACTTC.